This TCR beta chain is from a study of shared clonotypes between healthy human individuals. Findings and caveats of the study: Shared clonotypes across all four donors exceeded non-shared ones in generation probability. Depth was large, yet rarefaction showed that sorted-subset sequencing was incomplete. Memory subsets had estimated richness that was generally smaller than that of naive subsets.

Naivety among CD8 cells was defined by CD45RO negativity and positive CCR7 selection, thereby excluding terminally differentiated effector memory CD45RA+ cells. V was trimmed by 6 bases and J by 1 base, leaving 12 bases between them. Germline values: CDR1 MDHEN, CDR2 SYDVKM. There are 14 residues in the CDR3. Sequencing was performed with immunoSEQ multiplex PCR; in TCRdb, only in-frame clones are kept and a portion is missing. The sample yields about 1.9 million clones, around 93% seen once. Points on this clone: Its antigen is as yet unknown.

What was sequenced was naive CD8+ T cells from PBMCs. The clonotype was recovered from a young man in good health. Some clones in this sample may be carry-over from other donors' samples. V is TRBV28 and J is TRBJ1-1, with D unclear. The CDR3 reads CASRAAWGNTEAFF. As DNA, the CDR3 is TGTGCCAGCAGAGCCGCATGGGGGAACACTGAAGCTTTCTTT.